Below, 23 T cell receptor beta chains from the same sample are listed, as sequenced in a study of T cell responses to AZD1222 COVID-19 vaccine. Libraries were prepared by immunoSEQ multiplex PCR; TCRdb keeps only in-frame clonotypes and omits some of them. The sample has around 180,000 clones, roughly 87% seen once. The source material was peripheral blood, sampled on day 0 of AZD1222 vaccination. The receptors were gathered from an adult in good health.

The chain recombines TRBV28 with TRBJ2-1; 9 bases align to TRBD2. With 5 bases clipped from V and 5 bases from J, the junction kept 7 bases outside the gene matches. The V gene's germline CDR1 is MDHEN and CDR2 SYDVKM. This CDR3 region has 15 residues. As DNA, the CDR3 is TGTGCCAGCAGTCCCGGGGGGACTAGCAACAATGAGCAGTTCTTC. Translation gives CASSPGGTSNNEQFF.

The V call is TRBV30, the J call TRBJ1-1, with D maybe TRBD1 (5 bases). Between the trimmed V and J ends, which lost 3 bases and 5 bases, there was a span of 13 bases. The CDR3 totals 13 residues. CDR1 GTSNPN and CDR2 SVGIG come from the germline V gene (reference sequence). CDR3 bases: TGTGCCTGGAGGGCGCAGGGATGGACTGAAGCTTTCTTT. This sequence encodes CAWRAQGWTEAFF.

J is TRBJ2-1 and V is TRBV7-2, with 11 bases that match TRBD1. Per the germline V gene, CDR1 is SGHTA and CDR2 is FQGNSA. This CDR3 region has 16 residues. J was trimmed by 3 bases and V by 5 bases; bases with no gene match: 6. As DNA, the CDR3 is TGTGCCAGCAGCCGTACCGGGACAGGGGGCTACAATGAGCAGTTCTTC. This encodes CASSRTGTGGYNEQFF.

V and J are TRBV5-3 and TRBJ1-2; D gene ambiguous. TRBV5-3 belongs to the ORF category, with a function that is uncertain. The CDR3 length is 16 residues. V dropped 3 bases and J dropped 3 bases, with 18 bases sitting between them. CDR3 protein: CARSWPPFQNDYGYTF. In nucleotides, the CDR3 is TGTGCCAGAAGCTGGCCCCCGTTCCAGAACGACTATGGCTACACCTTC.

CDR3 DNA: TGCGCCAGCAGCCCGCGGGAGGTCCGGACCTACAATGAGCAGTTCTTC. Translation: CASSPREVRTYNEQFF. The chain joins TRBV4-1 to TRBJ2-1; TRBD2 agrees at 8 bases. The germline gives CDR1 MGHRA, CDR2 YSYEKL. The junction had 7 bases not matched to a gene; V was cut back by 4 bases and J by 2 bases. This CDR3 has 16 residues.

The V gene is TRBV6-6, the J gene TRBJ1-5, with unresolved D. Germline CDR1 MNHNY, CDR2 SVGAGI (reference sequence). The CDR3 contains 15 residues. Trimming left V 2 bases short and J 6 bases short, with 14 bases between. CDR3: CASSYNMAGVQPQHF. The CDR3 nucleotides read TGTGCCAGCAGTTACAACATGGCGGGCGTTCAGCCCCAGCATTTT.

This rearrangement joins TRBV19 to TRBJ1-5; no definite D call. This CDR3 region has 16 residues. Deletions cut 5 bases from V and 4 bases from J, with 18 bases between. Per germline, CDR1 LNHDA and CDR2 SQIVND (reference sequence). DNA for the CDR3: TGTGCCAGTAGTCCCTCAGGTCAGGTTCGGAATCAGCCCCAGCATTTT. Its protein is CASSPSGQVRNQPQHF.

CDR3 amino acids: CASSLRLGTSGRGDTGELFF. As DNA, the CDR3 is TGTGCCAGCAGCTTGAGGTTAGGGACTAGCGGGAGAGGAGACACCGGGGAGCTGTTTTTT. The chain recombines TRBV5-4 with TRBJ2-2; 14 bases match TRBD2. The germline gives CDR1 SGHNT, CDR2 YYREEE (reference sequence). Trimming at V came to 1 base and at J to 3 bases, leaving 11 bases not matched to a gene. The length of the CDR3 is 20 residues. The full variable domain, with the rest looked up from reference TRBV5-4 and TRBJ2-2, is ETGVTQSPTHLIKTRGQQVTLRCSSQSGHNTVSWYQQALGQGPQFIFQYYREEENGRGNFPPRFSGLQFPNYSSELNVNALELDDSALYLCASSLRLGTSGRGDTGELFFGEGSRLTVL.

The chain has TRBV13 and TRBJ2-3; D is unresolved. The germline CDR1 and CDR2 sequences are PRHDT and FYEKMQ (reference sequence). V was pared by 4 bases and J by 5 bases, with 10 bases between. This CDR3 spans 13 amino acids. The chain's CDR3 is CASSSWGGDTQYF. DNA of the CDR3: TGTGCCAGCAGCTCTTGGGGTGGAGATACGCAGTATTTT. Full variable domain (rest looked up from reference TRBV13 and TRBJ2-3): AAGVIQSPRHLIKEKRETATLKCYPIPRHDTVYWYQQGPGQDPQFLISFYEKMQSDKGSIPDRFSAQQFSDYHSELNMSSLELGDSALYFCASSSWGGDTQYFGPGTRLTVL.

The genes are TRBV5-1 and TRBJ1-3; D is undetermined. V was trimmed by 5 bases and J by 0 bases, leaving 15 bases between them. This CDR3 has 16 amino acids. Germline CDR1 is SGHRS and CDR2 is YFSETQ. For the CDR3, the DNA is TGCGCCAGCAGTCCTAGTGAAGGGAGCTCTGGAAACACCATATATTTT. It codes for CASSPSEGSSGNTIYF.

V gene TRBV28 combines with J gene TRBJ2-7; 8 bases agree with TRBD2. The V and J ends lost 7 bases and 6 bases, in that order; junction bases with no gene match: 14. The CDR3 length is 15 residues. Germline values: CDR1 MDHEN, CDR2 SYDVKM. Here the CDR3 reads CASTSGGGASREQYF. CDR3 coding DNA: TGTGCCAGCACCTCGGGGGGGGGCGCGTCGCGCGAGCAGTACTTC.

Written as DNA, the CDR3 is TGTGCCAGCAGTCCCATTGTTTCGGGTTCCTATGGCTACACCTTC. It specifies CASSPIVSGSYGYTF. The V gene is TRBV28, the J gene TRBJ1-2; D remains unclear. Trimming removed 5 bases from V and 4 bases from J, with 17 bases in between. Per the germline V gene, CDR1 is MDHEN and CDR2 is SYDVKM. This CDR3 has 15 amino acids.

This chain uses TRBV28 with TRBJ1-2; perhaps TRBD1 as D (6 bases). This CDR3 contains 16 residues. CDR1 is MDHEN, CDR2 SYDVKM, per germline. V lost 6 bases to trimming and J lost 2 bases, with 19 bases between them. CDR3 sequence: CASRSPMGGGNYGYTF. The DNA of the CDR3 is TGTGCCAGCAGATCCCCCATGGGGGGCGGGAACTATGGCTACACCTTC.

This clone has a single count. The chain couples TRBV7-6 to TRBJ2-1, with D unresolved. Between the trimmed V and J ends, which lost 1 base and 9 bases, there was a span of 10 bases. Germline lookup yields CDR1 SGHVS and CDR2 FNYEAQ. The CDR3 contains 13 residues. CDR3 in DNA: TGTGCCAGCAGCTTAGGTAGCACCTCTGAGCAGTTCTTC. Amino acid sequence: CASSLGSTSEQFF.

The chain couples TRBV10-3 to TRBJ2-6; perhaps TRBD2 as D (5 bases). Trimming pared 5 bases from V and 0 bases from J, leaving 5 bases between. CDR1 is ENHRY and CDR2 is SYGVKD in the germline V gene. This CDR3 region has 14 residues. CDR3 nucleotides: TGTGCCATCAGTCGGGACTCTGGGGCCAACGTCCTGACTTTC. As protein: CAISRDSGANVLTF.

The genes are TRBV30 and TRBJ2-2; 13 positions agree with TRBD2. Germline CDR1 GTSNPN, CDR2 SVGIG (reference sequence). Losses at the gene ends were 7 bases for V and 6 bases for J; bases not matched to a gene: 5. This CDR3 contains 14 residues. CDR3 sequence reads: CASTSGRGAGELFF. DNA of the CDR3: TGTGCCTCCACTAGCGGGAGGGGCGCCGGGGAGCTGTTTTTT.

The chain links TRBV4-1 to TRBJ1-5; D possibly corresponds to TRBD1 (5 bases). Germline V gene lookup returns CDR1 MGHRA and CDR2 YSYEKL. Trimming stripped 3 bases from V and 4 bases from J, with 19 bases between. The CDR3 consists of 17 residues. This CDR3 reads CASSQRDGLAGNQPQHF. The CDR3 DNA follows: TGCGCCAGCAGCCAGAGGGACGGCTTAGCGGGAAATCAGCCCCAGCATTTT.

This chain joins TRBV9 and TRBJ2-1; D is unclear. CDR1 is SGDLS and CDR2 is YYNGEE in the germline V gene. The ends were cut back, 0 bases at V and 10 bases at J, with 11 bases in the middle. This CDR3 has 13 residues. The CDR3 DNA follows: TGTGCCAGCAGCGTAGCGGGCCGACGGGAGCAGTTCTTC. It yields the protein CASSVAGRREQFF.

The chain joins TRBV27 to TRBJ1-2; 10 bases line up with TRBD1. V was clipped by 5 bases and J by 7 bases; unmatched bases: 19. The CDR3 length is 18 residues. The germline CDR1 and CDR2 sequences are MNHEY and SMNVEV (reference sequence). The CDR3 loop reads CASSVPPGQGMPGSGYTF. For the CDR3, the DNA is TGTGCCAGCAGTGTACCCCCGGGACAGGGGATGCCTGGCTCTGGCTACACCTTC.

This sequence joins TRBV19 and TRBJ1-3, with D possibly TRBD1 on 5 matching bases. Per germline, CDR1 LNHDA and CDR2 SQIVND (reference sequence). V lost 7 bases and J 4 bases, leaving 11 bases between the germline ends. This CDR3 region has 13 residues. The DNA of the CDR3 is TGTGCCAGTATTGGCAGGGTAGGAAACACCATATATTTT. Translating gives CASIGRVGNTIYF.

This chain uses TRBV6-5 with TRBJ1-5; D ambiguous. The CDR3 length is 15 residues. Germline loops: CDR1 MNHEY, CDR2 SVGAGI. The ends were cut back, 4 bases at V and 0 bases at J, with 10 bases in the middle. The CDR3 DNA reads as TGTGCCAGCAGTTCCGACTGGGCTAGCAATCAGCCCCAGCATTTT. Its translation: CASSSDWASNQPQHF.

Comment on this clone: At one end the junction does not follow the germline gene, possibly because of a read error. The chain links TRBV18 to TRBJ2-2, with TRBD2 matching over 8 bases. The CDR3 consists of 13 residues. Germline lookup yields CDR1 KGHSH and CDR2 LQKENI. Written as DNA, the CDR3 is TGTGCCAGTTCACTAGCGGACACCGGGGAGCTGTTTTTT. As protein: CASSLADTGELFF.

Only a few counts were recorded for this clone. The chain uses TRBV6-1 and TRBJ1-3; D remains ambiguous. CDR3 length: 14 residues. Trimming removed 2 bases from V and 11 bases from J, with 16 bases in between. CDR1 is MNHNS and CDR2 is SASEGT in the germline V gene. Here the CDR3 DNA reads TGTGCCAGCAGTGAAACCCCGACGAGATGGGCCATATATTTT. It specifies CASSETPTRWAIYF.